Given below is one T cell receptor (beta chain) in context. Original analysis: The assay estimated nucleated cells by amplifying reference gene primers. Libraries were prepared by immunoSEQ multiplex PCR; TCRdb keeps only in-frame clonotypes and omits some of them. The V and J calls and clone size come from that table; D and trimming were worked out from the DNA. The repertoire includes about 270,000 clones, about 89% of them detected once, and over 8% sits in the top ten. The data stem from a study of blood T cell repertoires in COVID-19. Looking at the study overall: Sources were T cells, B-cell-depleted T cells, or PBMCs; the material itself was cDNA or gDNA.

The specimen sequenced was peripheral blood. The sequence came from a middle-aged man with active or convalescent COVID-19.

CDR3 DNA sequence: TGTGCCAGCAGCTTAACGGGACAGGGGCCCAACGAGCAGTACTTC. This codes for CASSLTGQGPNEQYF. V is TRBV11-1 and J is TRBJ2-7; 10 nucleotides align to TRBD1. J lost 5 bases, V lost 2 bases, and 6 bases had no gene match. CDR1 and CDR2 (germline): SGHAT, FQDESV (reference sequence). This CDR3 has 15 amino acids. The variable domain in full, with the rest retrieved from reference TRBV11-1 and TRBJ2-7, is EAEVAQSPRYKITEKSQAVAFWCDPISGHATLYWYRQILGQGPELLVQFQDESVVDDSQLPKDRFSAERLKGVDSTLKIQPAELGDSAMYLCASSLTGQGPNEQYFGPGTRLTVT.